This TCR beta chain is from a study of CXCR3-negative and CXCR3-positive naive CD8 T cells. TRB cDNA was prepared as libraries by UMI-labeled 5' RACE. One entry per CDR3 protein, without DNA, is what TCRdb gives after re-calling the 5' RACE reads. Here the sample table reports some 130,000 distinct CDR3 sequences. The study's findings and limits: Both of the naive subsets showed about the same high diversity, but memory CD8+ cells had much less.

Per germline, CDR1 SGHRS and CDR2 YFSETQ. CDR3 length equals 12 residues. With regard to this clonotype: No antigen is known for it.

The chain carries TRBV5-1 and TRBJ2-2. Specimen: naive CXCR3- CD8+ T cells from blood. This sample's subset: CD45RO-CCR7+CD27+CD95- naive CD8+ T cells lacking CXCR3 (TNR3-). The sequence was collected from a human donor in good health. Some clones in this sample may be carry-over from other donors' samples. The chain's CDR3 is CASSFDVGELFF.